This TCR beta chain was found in a study of cytomegalovirus exposure and HLA in healthy donors. Looked up from germline, CDR1 is SSHAT and CDR2 is FNYEAQ (reference sequence). The CDR3 runs to 15 residues. The protocol was immunoSEQ multiplex PCR, while the TCRdb copy is restricted to in-frame clones and leaves out a portion. The sample yields some 120,000 clones, about 90% seen once. The receptor was derived from a woman in her late teens or twenties in good health and CMV-seronegative. The gene calls are TRBV7-7 and TRBJ2-2; D is unclear. Sequencing was carried out using PBMCs. CDR3 coding DNA: TGTGCTACCCCAAGCATTGTGGGCCGTGACGGGGAGCTGTTTTTT. Translation gives CATPSIVGRDGELFF.